The rows below give T cell receptor beta chains drawn from one sample of a study of T cells in Graves' hyperthyroidism and ophthalmopathy. One entry per CDR3 protein, called by TCRdb with MiXCR from the multiplex PCR reads. The sample holds 90,000 to 120,000 distinct CDR3 sequences, approximately 16% seen once. Sequenced: blood. The receptors come from a woman in her 50s with Graves' hyperthyroidism. The CDR3 runs from the conserved cysteine through the conserved F or W. The D gene is left open where the match is weak. The listing skips clone size in some rows; elsewhere it reads once, few, many or a size class.

J: TRBJ2-1
size: many
V: TRBV4-2
D: -
CDR3: CASSQPGAYNEQFF
DNA: TGTGCCAGCAGCCAACCGGGAGCCTACAATGAGCAGTTCTTC

J: TRBJ2-2
size: -
V: TRBV14
D: -
CDR3: CASSPLAGELFF
DNA: TGTGCCAGCAGCCCCCTGGCCGGGGAGCTGTTTTTT

J: TRBJ1-5
size: many
V: TRBV20-1
D: TRBD1
CDR3: CSAESEGQGAGQPQHF
DNA: TGCAGTGCTGAATCCGAGGGACAGGGGGCGGGACAGCCCCAGCATTTT

J: TRBJ2-2
size: many
V: TRBV6-1
D: -
CDR3: CASSEGTGTNTGELFF
DNA: TGTGCCAGCAGTGAAGGCACAGGGACGAACACCGGGGAGCTGTTTTTT

J: TRBJ2-7
size: many
V: TRBV6-1
D: -
CDR3: CASRQTGLYEQYF
DNA: TGTGCCAGCAGGCAGACAGGTCTCTACGAGCAGTACTTC

J: TRBJ1-1
size: -
V: TRBV20-1
D: -
CDR3: CSARDPVIYSTEAFF
DNA: TGCAGTGCTAGAGACCCTGTGATCTATAGCACTGAAGCTTTCTTT

J: TRBJ2-3
size: -
V: TRBV6-2/TRBV6-3
D: -
CDR3: CASRDVGSAGDTQYF
DNA: TGTGCCAGCAGGGACGTCGGTAGCGCGGGGGATACGCAGTATTTT

J: TRBJ2-1
size: -
V: TRBV20-1
D: TRBD2
CDR3: CSAPGTGTSGSRNEQFF
DNA: TGCAGTGCCCCCGGGACCGGGACTAGCGGGAGTAGGAATGAGCAGTTCTTC

J: TRBJ2-5
size: many
V: TRBV6-5
D: TRBD1
CDR3: CASSYLRQGQETQYF
DNA: TGTGCCAGCAGTTATCTCCGACAGGGCCAAGAGACCCAGTACTTC

J: TRBJ2-5
size: -
V: TRBV7-2
D: -
CDR3: CASSLGATRWVQETQYF
DNA: TGTGCCAGCAGCTTAGGGGCGACGCGGTGGGTACAAGAGACCCAGTACTTC

J: TRBJ2-7
size: many
V: TRBV11-2
D: TRBD1
CDR3: CASSPDRDRGYEQYF
DNA: TGTGCCAGCAGTCCAGACCGGGACAGGGGTTACGAGCAGTACTTC

J: TRBJ1-6
size: many
V: TRBV2
D: -
CDR3: CASSEELQYNSPLHF
DNA: TGTGCCAGCAGTGAGGAGCTACAGTATAATTCACCCCTCCACTTT

J: TRBJ1-2
size: many
V: TRBV5-1
D: TRBD1
CDR3: CASSPRQGAIWGYTF
DNA: TGCGCCAGCAGCCCCAGACAGGGTGCCATATGGGGCTACACCTTC

J: TRBJ2-5
size: many
V: TRBV11-2
D: TRBD2
CDR3: CASSLIGRGETQYF
DNA: TGTGCCAGCAGCTTAATTGGGAGGGGCGAGACCCAGTACTTC

J: TRBJ2-7
size: many
V: TRBV28
D: TRBD2
CDR3: CASSLVTSAGRDSYEQYF
DNA: TGTGCCAGCAGTTTGGTCACCTCCGCCGGGAGGGACTCCTACGAGCAGTACTTC